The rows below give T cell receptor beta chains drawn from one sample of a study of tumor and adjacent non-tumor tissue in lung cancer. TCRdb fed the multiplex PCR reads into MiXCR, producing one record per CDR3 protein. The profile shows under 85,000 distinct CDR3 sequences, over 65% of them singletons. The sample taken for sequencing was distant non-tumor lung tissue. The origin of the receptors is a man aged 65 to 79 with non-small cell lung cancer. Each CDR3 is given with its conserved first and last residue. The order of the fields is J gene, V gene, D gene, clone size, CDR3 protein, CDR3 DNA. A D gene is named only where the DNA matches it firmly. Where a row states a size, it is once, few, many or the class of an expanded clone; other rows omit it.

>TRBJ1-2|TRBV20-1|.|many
CSAKTGGSQGYTF
TGCAGTGCCAAGACAGGAGGGTCGCAGGGCTACACCTTC
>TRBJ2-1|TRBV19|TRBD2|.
CASSKSAGGGGIYNEQFF
TGTGCCAGTAGTAAATCCGCCGGGGGCGGGGGGATCTACAATGAGCAGTTCTTC
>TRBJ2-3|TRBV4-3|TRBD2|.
CASNQDGPGGRTDTQYF
TGCGCCAGCAACCAAGATGGACCTGGCGGGAGAACAGATACGCAGTATTTT
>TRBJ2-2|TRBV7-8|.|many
CASSYKGTGELFF
TGTGCCAGCAGCTATAAAGGAACCGGGGAGCTGTTTTTT
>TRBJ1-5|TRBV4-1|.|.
CASSLGKEVQPQHF
TGCGCTAGCAGCCTCGGCAAGGAGGTTCAGCCCCAGCATTTT
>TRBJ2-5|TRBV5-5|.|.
CASSQRILRETQYF
TGTGCCAGCAGTCAAAGGATACTCCGAGAGACCCAGTACTTC
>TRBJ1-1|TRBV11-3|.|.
CASSHSTARDTEAFF
TGTGCCAGCAGCCACTCCACCGCAAGGGACACTGAAGCTTTCTTT
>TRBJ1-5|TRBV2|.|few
CASSYDRASNQPQHF
TGTGCCAGCAGTTATGACAGAGCCAGCAATCAGCCCCAGCATTTT
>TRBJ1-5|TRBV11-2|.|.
CASSYNGANQPQHF
TGTGCCAGCAGCTATAATGGGGCAAATCAGCCCCAGCATTTT
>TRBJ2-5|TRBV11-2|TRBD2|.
CASSLGGGGETQYF
TGTGCCAGCAGCTTAGGCGGGGGTGGAGAGACCCAGTACTTC
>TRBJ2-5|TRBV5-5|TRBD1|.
CASSPLWGQGQEIQYF
TGTGCCAGCAGTCCCCTTTGGGGACAGGGGCAAGAGATCCAGTACTTC
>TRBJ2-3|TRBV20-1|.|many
CSARSLPGDGTDTQYF
TGCAGTGCTAGGAGTCTTCCCGGGGATGGGACAGATACGCAGTATTTT
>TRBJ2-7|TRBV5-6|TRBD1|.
CASSSVVRDRIYEHYF
TGTGCCAGCAGCTCCGTGGTCCGGGACAGGATCTACGAGCACTACTTC
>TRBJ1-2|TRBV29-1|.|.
CNVLQMGVYGYTF
TGCAACGTTCTCCAGATGGGAGTCTATGGCTACACCTTC
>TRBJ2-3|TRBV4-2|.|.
CANSKGGVTDTQYF
TGTGCCAATTCGAAAGGGGGTGTGACAGATACGCAGTATTTT
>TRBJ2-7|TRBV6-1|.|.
CASSEAGSASYEQYF
TGTGCCAGCAGTGAGGCGGGGAGCGCATCCTACGAGCAATACTTC
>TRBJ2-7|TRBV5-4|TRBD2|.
CASSSSGGPHEQYF
TGTGCCAGCAGCTCTAGCGGGGGGCCGCACGAGCAGTACTTC
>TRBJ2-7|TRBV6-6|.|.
CASSYVENRDEQYF
TGTGCCAGCAGTTACGTGGAAAACAGGGATGAGCAATACTTC
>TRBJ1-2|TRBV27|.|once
CASSLSITRGTEVYGYTF
TGTGCCAGCAGTTTATCGATAACGAGGGGGACGGAAGTATATGGCTACACCTTC
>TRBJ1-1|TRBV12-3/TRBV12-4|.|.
CASSLQRRSSAFF
TGTGCTAGCAGCTTACAGAGACGAAGTTCAGCTTTCTTT
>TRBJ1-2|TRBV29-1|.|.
CSVVPHQSSGYDGYTF
TGCAGCGTTGTCCCCCATCAATCCTCGGGATATGATGGCTACACCTTC
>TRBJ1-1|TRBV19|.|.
CASSTGVGAFF
TGTGCCAGTAGTACGGGGGTCGGAGCTTTCTTT
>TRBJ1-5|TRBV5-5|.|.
CTSSFDINQPQHF
TGTACCAGCAGTTTCGACATCAATCAGCCCCAGCATTTT
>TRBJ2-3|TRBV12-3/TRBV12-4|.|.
CASSLGGGGTDTQYF
TGTGCCAGTAGTTTAGGTGGCGGAGGTACAGATACGCAGTATTTC
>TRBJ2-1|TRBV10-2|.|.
CTSRSPGPSTHEQFF
TGCACCAGCAGGTCCCCGGGACCATCTACTCATGAGCAGTTCTTC
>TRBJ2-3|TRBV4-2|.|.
CASSRGGVTVTQYF
TGTGCCAGTTCGAGAGGGGGTGTGACAGTTACGCAATATTTT
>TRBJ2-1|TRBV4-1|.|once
CASSHAQSYNEQFF
TGCGCAAGCAGCCACGCCCAATCCTACAATGAGCAGTTCTTC
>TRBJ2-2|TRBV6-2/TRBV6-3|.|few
CASNRINTGELFF
TGTGCAAGCAACAGAATTAACACCGGGGAGCTGTTTTTT
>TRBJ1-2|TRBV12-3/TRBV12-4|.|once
CVSSYTENYGYTF
TGTGTCAGCAGCTACACCGAAAACTATGGCTACACTTTC
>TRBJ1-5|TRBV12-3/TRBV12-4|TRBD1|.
CASNLTGGNQPQHF
TGTGCCAGCAATCTAACAGGGGGCAATCAACCCCAGCATTTT
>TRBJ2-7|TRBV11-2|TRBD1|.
CASNLDLGGRYDQYF
TGTGCCAGCAACTTAGATCTAGGGGGCAGGTACGACCAGTACTTC